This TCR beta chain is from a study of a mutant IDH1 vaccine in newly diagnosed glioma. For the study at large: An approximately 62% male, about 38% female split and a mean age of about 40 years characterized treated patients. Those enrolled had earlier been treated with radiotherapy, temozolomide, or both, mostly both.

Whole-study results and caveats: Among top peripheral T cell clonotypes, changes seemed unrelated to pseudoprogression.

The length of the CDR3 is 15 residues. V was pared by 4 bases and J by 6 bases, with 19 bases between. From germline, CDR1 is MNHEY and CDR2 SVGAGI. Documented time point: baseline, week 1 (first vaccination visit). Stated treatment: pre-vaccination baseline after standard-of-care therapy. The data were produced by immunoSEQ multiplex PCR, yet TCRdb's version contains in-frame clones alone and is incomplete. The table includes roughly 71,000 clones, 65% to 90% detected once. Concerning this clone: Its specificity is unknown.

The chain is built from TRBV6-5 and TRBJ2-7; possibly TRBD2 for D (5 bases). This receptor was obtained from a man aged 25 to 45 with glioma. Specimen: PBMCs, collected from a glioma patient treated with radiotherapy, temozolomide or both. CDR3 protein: CASSSPRGALAEQYF. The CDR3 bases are TGTGCCAGCAGTTCCCCCCGGGGAGCGTTGGCCGAGCAGTACTTC.